The clone carrying this T cell receptor beta chain has just one count. The record originates from a study of cytomegalovirus exposure and HLA in healthy donors. This CDR3 comprises 15 residues. Germline CDR1 SGHAT, CDR2 FQNNGV. The ends were cut back, 2 bases at V and 2 bases at J, with 11 bases in the middle. The primer mix had 60 Vbeta and 13 Jbeta primers. Original methodology: In a later analysis, approximately 80 million unique TCR beta chains included roughly 11 million shared by two or more donors. The repertoire was sequenced with immunoSEQ multiplex PCR; TCRdb's copy has only in-frame clones and lacks some. That table is the source of V, J and clone size, and D and trimming were worked out from the DNA. Here the sample spans approximately 110,000 clones, 65% to 80% being singletons.

This chain links TRBV11-2 with TRBJ2-3; no clear D. Source material: PBMCs. The TCR comes from a woman aged 40 to 50 in good health and CMV-seropositive. The CDR3 here is CASSLSRVTTDTQYF. CDR3 DNA: TGTGCCAGCAGCTTATCTCGGGTCACCACAGATACGCAGTATTTT.